The present entry profiles one T cell receptor beta chain with its context. The antigen is undetermined. These data come from a study of lymphopenia after photon versus proton radiotherapy. Points from the study as a whole: In patients who died, overall survival fell as post-nadir TCR diversity dropped more. Relative stability marked proton patients; photon patients lost diversity and naive cells.

The V end was cut by 4 bases, the J end by 8 bases, with 8 bases between. The CDR3 is 11 amino acids. CDR1 is SGHNT and CDR2 is YENEEA in the germline V gene. TCRdb's copy holds only in-frame clones and misses some; the assay was immunoSEQ multiplex PCR. The table shows 75,000 to 95,000 clones, with around 82% occurring only once. The sample was peripheral blood, taken from a patient treated with proton-based radiotherapy. The J gene is TRBJ1-2, the V gene TRBV11-3; tentatively, D is TRBD1 (6 bases). The sequence was collected from a man aged 55-75 years with pancreatic cancer. CDR3: CASSSRGGYTF. CDR3 DNA sequence: TGTGCCAGCAGCTCGAGGGGGGGCTACACCTTC.